This T cell receptor (beta chain) was documented in a study of early T cells in non-severe SARS-CoV-2 infection. Overall study context: With bulk RNA from unsorted whole blood as input, sequencing yielded unpaired chains. General observations from the study: VDJdb matching, biased toward anti-spike CD8 responses, missed private and CD4 specificities.

Researchers tagged individual cDNA molecules with unique molecular identifiers. Using its own MiXCR run on the 5' RACE reads, TCRdb lists one record per CDR3 protein. The sample contains under 60,000 distinct CDR3 sequences, around 9.7% of which appear only once. Worth noting for this clonotype: Its specificity is not known.

The CDR3 length is 17 residues. Trimming stripped 0 bases from V and 7 bases from J, with 16 bases between. Germline values: CDR1 SGHTA, CDR2 FQGNSA. The sequence derives from an adult who was a healthcare worker with PCR-confirmed SARS-CoV-2 infection or an uninfected control (not recorded which). The sample taken for sequencing was whole blood. This chain connects TRBV7-2 to TRBJ1-6, with no clear D. The CDR3 DNA sequence: TGTGCCAGCAGCTTAGCACAGACTCTACCATGGAATTCACCCCTCCACTTT. Amino acid sequence: CASSLAQTLPWNSPLHF.